This TCR beta chain was recovered during a study of T cell repertoires in cytomegalovirus infection. As to this clonotype: The antigen is not known. One junction end disagrees with the germline gene, perhaps due to a read error.

Each CDR3 protein gets one entry after TCRdb re-called the reads with MiXCR. The table records roughly 990,000 distinct CDR3 sequences, 25% to 40% of them present only once. This CDR3 comprises 13 residues. Germline V gene lookup returns CDR1 MNHEY and CDR2 SVGAGI. The chain is built from TRBV6-5 and TRBJ2-7; no reliable D call. The receptor was derived from a human donor in good health (CMV status not recorded). Some clones in this sample may be carry-over from other donors' samples. Material: cultured CD8+ T cells from PBMCs, obtained from culture after CMV antigen stimulation. The CDR3 loop reads CTSSSFDEYEQYF. The CDR3 nucleotides read TGTACCAGCAGTTCCTTCGACGAGTACGAGCAGTACTTC.